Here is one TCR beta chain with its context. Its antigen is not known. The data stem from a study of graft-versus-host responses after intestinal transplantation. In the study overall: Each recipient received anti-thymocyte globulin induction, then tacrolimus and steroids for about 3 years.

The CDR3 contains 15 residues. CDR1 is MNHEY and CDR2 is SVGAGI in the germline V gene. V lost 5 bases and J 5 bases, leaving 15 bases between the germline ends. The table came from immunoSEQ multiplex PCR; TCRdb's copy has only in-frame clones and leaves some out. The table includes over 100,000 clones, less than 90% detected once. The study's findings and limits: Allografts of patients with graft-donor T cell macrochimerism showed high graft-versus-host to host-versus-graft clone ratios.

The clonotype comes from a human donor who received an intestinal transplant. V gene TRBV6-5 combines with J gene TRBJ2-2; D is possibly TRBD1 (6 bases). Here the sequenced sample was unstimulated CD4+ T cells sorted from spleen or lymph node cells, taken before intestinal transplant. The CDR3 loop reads CASSPHRVRTGELFF. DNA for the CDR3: TGTGCCAGCAGTCCCCACAGGGTTAGGACCGGGGAGCTGTTTTTT.